The subject of this entry is one T cell receptor beta chain. Its antigen is not identified. This sample stems from a study of vaccination effects on CD4 cells after COVID-19. Study results and caveats: Marked clonal contraction of both clone types appeared late after vaccination. The vaccine-induced clones of healthy vaccinees included only 1 of 255 that cross-reacted with common cold coronaviruses.

ViraFEST used viral peptide pools to expand antigen-specific CD4+ T cells before sequencing. At the end of about 9 days of culture, CD4+ T cells were isolated. Two-dose vaccination with either BNT162b2 or mRNA-1273 was given to the participants. Each well held some 2.2 million PBMC cultured with about 9.9 ug/ml peptides and about 10 IU/ml IL-2. The V and J ends lost 5 bases and 0 bases respectively, with 10 bases between them. The V gene's germline CDR1 is MNHEY and CDR2 SVGAGI. The CDR3 loop spans 14 amino acids. The data were produced by immunoSEQ multiplex PCR, yet TCRdb's version contains in-frame clones alone and is incomplete. This sample yields about 72,000 clones, of which approximately 80% are seen a single time; 0.95% to 1.5% belongs to the top ten.

The chain has TRBV6-5 and TRBJ2-5; D may be TRBD1 (5 bases). The TCR originated in a human donor who received a COVID-19 vaccine. The starting material was CD4+ T cells from PBMCs cultured with HCoV-229E spike peptides, obtained after COVID-19 vaccination. DNA of the CDR3: TGTGCCAGCAGTCTACAGGTGTACCAAGAGACCCAGTACTTC. It specifies CASSLQVYQETQYF.